The sequence of this T cell receptor beta chain was determined in a study of beta chain features in type 1 diabetes. Study summary: Regarding age, gender and cell yields, patients proved similar to healthy donors. Study-wide results and caveats: It was among patients, rather than healthy donors, that naive, central memory and Treg TCRB repertoires appeared more similar. Shortening of TCRB CDR3s, moderate but significant, appeared in all four CD4+ subsets of Type 1 diabetes patients.

Trimming took off 0 bases at V and 6 bases at J, with 12 bases between the two ends. Germline CDR1 and CDR2: GTSNPN and SVGIG (reference sequence). The CDR3 totals 14 residues. The whole isolated RNA underwent reverse transcription, so sequencing captured expressed TCRB transcripts. Assay used: immunoSEQ multiplex PCR; TCRdb lists only in-frame clones, some missing. The table shows approximately 400,000 clones, with approximately 15% occurring only once. This clone has more than one count but fewer than ten. Its antigen is currently unknown. Material: naive CD4+ T cells from blood. The rearrangement uses TRBV30 and TRBJ1-5; possibly TRBD1 for D (5 bases). The sequence came from a woman under 30 in good health. The CDR3 DNA reads TGTGCCTGGAGTGTTTGGGGGGTGGGTCAGCCCCAGCATTTT. Translation: CAWSVWGVGQPQHF.